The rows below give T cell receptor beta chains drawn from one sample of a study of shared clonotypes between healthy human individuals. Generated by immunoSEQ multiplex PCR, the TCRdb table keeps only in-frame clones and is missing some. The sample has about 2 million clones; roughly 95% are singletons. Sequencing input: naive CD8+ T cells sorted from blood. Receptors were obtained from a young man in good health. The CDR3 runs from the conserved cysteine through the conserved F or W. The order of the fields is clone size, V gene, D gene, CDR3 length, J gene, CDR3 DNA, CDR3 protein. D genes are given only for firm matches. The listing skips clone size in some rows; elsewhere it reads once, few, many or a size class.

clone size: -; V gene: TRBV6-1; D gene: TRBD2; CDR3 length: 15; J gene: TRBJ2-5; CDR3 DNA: TGTGCCAGCAGAAAGGGACTAGCGGGAGAAGAGACCCAGTACTTC; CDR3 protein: CASRKGLAGEETQYF
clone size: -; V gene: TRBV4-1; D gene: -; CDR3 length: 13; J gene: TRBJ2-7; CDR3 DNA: TGCGCCAGCAGCCAAGAGGAGGGATACGAGCAGTACTTC; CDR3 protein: CASSQEEGYEQYF
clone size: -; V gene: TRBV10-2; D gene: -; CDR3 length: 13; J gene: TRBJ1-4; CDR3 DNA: TGCGCCAGCAGTGGGCAGTATAATGAAAAACTGTTTTTT; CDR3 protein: CASSGQYNEKLFF
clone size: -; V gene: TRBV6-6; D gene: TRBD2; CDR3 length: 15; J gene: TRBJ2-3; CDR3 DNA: TGTGCCAGCACGGGGACTAGCGGGTATGCAGATACGCAGTATTTT; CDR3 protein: CASTGTSGYADTQYF
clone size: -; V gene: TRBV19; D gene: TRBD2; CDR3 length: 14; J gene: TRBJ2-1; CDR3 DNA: TGTGCCAGTAGTATGGGGCTAGCGGGGGATGAGCAGTTCTTC; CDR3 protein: CASSMGLAGDEQFF
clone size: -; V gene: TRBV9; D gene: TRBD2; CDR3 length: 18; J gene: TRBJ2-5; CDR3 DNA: TGTGCCAGCAGCGTAGAAGGACTAGCGGGAGACGGGACAGAGACCCAGTACTTC; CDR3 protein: CASSVEGLAGDGTETQYF
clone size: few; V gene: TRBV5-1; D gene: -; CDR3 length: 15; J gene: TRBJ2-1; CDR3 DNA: TGCGCCAGCAGCTTGGACCCTAGCTCCTACAATGAGCAGTTCTTC; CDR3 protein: CASSLDPSSYNEQFF
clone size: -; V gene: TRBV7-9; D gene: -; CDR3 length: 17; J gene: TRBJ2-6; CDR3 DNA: TGTGCCAGCAGCCGGACAGGGAGGGTCTCTGGGGCCAACGTCCTGACTTTC; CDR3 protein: CASSRTGRVSGANVLTF
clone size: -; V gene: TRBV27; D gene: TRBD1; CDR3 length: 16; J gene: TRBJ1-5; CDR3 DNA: TGTGCCAGCAGTACGGGACAGGGGGGAAGCAATCAGCCCCAGCATTTT; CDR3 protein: CASSTGQGGSNQPQHF
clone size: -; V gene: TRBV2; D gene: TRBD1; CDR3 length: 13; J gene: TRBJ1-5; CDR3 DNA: TGTGCCACCTGGACAGGGGAGGGTCAGCCCCAGCATTTT; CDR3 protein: CATWTGEGQPQHF
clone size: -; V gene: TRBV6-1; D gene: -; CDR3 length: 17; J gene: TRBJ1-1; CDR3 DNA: TGTGCCAGCAGTGAAACCATCCGGACAGTCATGAACACTGAAGCTTTCTTT; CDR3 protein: CASSETIRTVMNTEAFF
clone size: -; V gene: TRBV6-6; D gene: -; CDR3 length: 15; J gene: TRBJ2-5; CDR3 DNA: TGTGCCAGCAGTTACTCGATGGCTCCCCAAGAGACCCAGTACTTC; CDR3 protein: CASSYSMAPQETQYF
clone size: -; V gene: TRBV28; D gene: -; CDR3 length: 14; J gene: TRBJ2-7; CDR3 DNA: TGTGCCAGCAGCCCCGCGGCGAACTCCTACGAGCAGTACTTC; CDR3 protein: CASSPAANSYEQYF
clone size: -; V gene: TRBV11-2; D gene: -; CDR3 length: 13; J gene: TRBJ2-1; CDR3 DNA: TGTGCCAGCAGAGCGGCAGCCTACAATGAGCAGTTCTTC; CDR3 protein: CASRAAAYNEQFF
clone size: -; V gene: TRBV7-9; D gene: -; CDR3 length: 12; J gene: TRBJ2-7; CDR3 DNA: TGTGCCAGCGGTGGGGGGACCTACGAGCAGTACTTC; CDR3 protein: CASGGGTYEQYF
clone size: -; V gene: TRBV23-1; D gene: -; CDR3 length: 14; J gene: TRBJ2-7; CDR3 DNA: TGCGCCAGCACGTCGGTGGGGGGTTACTACGAGCAGTACTTC; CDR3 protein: CASTSVGGYYEQYF
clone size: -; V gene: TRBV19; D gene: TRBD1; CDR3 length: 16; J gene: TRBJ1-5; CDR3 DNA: TGTGCCAGTAGTATAGTGGAGTTAGGGGGCGGGCAGCCCCAGCATTTT; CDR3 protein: CASSIVELGGGQPQHF
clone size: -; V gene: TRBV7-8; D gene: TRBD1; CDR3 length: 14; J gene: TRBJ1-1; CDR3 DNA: TGTGCCAGCAGCCGGGGACAGCCGAACACTGAAGCTTTCTTT; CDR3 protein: CASSRGQPNTEAFF
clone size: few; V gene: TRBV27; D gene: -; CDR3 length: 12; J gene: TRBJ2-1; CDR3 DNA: TGTGCCAGCAGTTTAGGTGCCAATGAGCAGTTCTTC; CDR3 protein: CASSLGANEQFF
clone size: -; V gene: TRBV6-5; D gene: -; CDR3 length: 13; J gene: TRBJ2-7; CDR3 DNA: TGTGCCAGCAGCTGGACAGACTCCTACGAGCAGTACTTC; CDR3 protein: CASSWTDSYEQYF
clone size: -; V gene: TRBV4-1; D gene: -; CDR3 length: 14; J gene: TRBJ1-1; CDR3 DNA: TGCGCCAGCAGCCAAGTGGGGGGTGAGACTGAAGCTTTCTTT; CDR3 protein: CASSQVGGETEAFF
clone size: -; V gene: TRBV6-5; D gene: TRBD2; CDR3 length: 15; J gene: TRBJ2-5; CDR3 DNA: TGTGCCAGCAGTTACGAGTGGGGGGGTAAAGAGACCCAGTACTTC; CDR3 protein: CASSYEWGGKETQYF
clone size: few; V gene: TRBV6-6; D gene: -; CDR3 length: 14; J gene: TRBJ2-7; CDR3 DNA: TGTGCCAGCAGTTACTCCGGACCAACCTACGAGCAGTACTTC; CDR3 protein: CASSYSGPTYEQYF
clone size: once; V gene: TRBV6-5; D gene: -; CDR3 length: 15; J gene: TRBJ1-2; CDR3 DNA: TGTGCCAGCAGTTACTCCGACAGCGTAATCTATGGCTACACCTTC; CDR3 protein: CASSYSDSVIYGYTF
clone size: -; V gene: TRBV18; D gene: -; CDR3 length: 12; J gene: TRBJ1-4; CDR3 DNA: TGTGCCAGCTCACCGGATGGTGAAAAACTGTTTTTT; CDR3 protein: CASSPDGEKLFF
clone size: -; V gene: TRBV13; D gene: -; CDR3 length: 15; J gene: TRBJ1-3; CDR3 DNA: TGTGCCAGCAGCTTAGGACTCCGCTCTGGAAACACCATATATTTT; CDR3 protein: CASSLGLRSGNTIYF